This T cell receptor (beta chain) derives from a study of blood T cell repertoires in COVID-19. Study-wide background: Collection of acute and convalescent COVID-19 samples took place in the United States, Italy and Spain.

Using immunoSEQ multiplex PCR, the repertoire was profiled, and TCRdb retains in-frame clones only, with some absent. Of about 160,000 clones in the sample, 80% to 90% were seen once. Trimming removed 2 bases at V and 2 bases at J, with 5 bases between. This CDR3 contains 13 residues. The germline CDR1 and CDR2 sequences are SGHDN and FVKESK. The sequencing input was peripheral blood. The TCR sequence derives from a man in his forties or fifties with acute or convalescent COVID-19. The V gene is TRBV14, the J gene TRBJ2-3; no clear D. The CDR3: CASSQRLTDTQYF. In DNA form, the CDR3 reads TGTGCCAGCAGCCAACGACTCACAGATACGCAGTATTTT. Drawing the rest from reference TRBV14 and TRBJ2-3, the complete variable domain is EAGVTQFPSHSVIEKGQTVTLRCDPISGHDNLYWYRRVMGKEIKFLLHFVKESKQDESGMPNNRFLAERTGGTYSTLKVQPAELEDSGVYFCASSQRLTDTQYFGPGTRLTVL.